The 16 T cell receptor beta chains listed next were all sequenced from one sample in a study of spatial heterogeneity in lung cancer. TCRdb analysed the 5' RACE reads with MiXCR anew, one entry per CDR3 protein. This table has around 9,800 distinct CDR3 sequences, over 6% appearing once. Time point here: sample taken at primary tumor resection. The sample was PBMCs, taken at surgery. The origin of the receptors is a male donor with early-stage non-small cell lung cancer.

This clonotype was picked up many times. The chain links TRBV7-2 to TRBJ2-3, with D perhaps matching TRBD1 (7 bases). Trimming removed 6 bases at V and 7 bases at J, with 32 bases between. The CDR3 contains 19 residues. CDR1 and CDR2 from the germline V gene are SGHTA and FQGNSA. The CDR3 DNA reads as TGTGCCAGCAGGAATCGGGACAGAGGGACTCCGGGCCTGGAGAATACGCAGTATTTT. Translated, it gives CASRNRDRGTPGLENTQYF.

This rearrangement joins TRBV3-1 to TRBJ1-6; TRBD1 matches at 8 bases. CDR1 LGHDT and CDR2 YNNKEL come from the germline V gene (reference sequence). The CDR3 extends over 14 amino acids. V lost 0 bases to trimming and J lost 9 bases; unmatched junction nucleotides: 1. The CDR3 coding sequence is TGTGCCAGCAGCCAAGACAGGGGGCTTTCACCCCTCCACTTT. The encoded protein is CASSQDRGLSPLHF.

The J gene is TRBJ1-4, the V gene TRBV20-1, with D uncertain. Trimming removed 2 bases at V and 8 bases at J, with 12 bases between. Germline CDR1 and CDR2: DFQATT and SNEGSKA (reference sequence). There are 13 residues in the CDR3. CDR3 DNA: TGCAGTGCTAGAAACCGGAGAGACGAAAAACTGTTTTTT. Residues: CSARNRRDEKLFF.

In its sample, this clonotype ranks as medium-sized (0.01 to 0.1%). This chain uses TRBV7-9 with TRBJ1-1, with 8 bases fitting TRBD1. The trim removed 0 bases at V and 4 bases at J, leaving 7 bases unmatched. The CDR3 runs to 16 residues. Germline V gene lookup returns CDR1 SEHNR and CDR2 FQNEAQ (reference sequence). CDR3 loop: CASSLATGAKGTEAFF. CDR3 DNA sequence: TGTGCCAGCAGCTTAGCGACAGGGGCTAAGGGCACTGAAGCTTTCTTT. Combining the CDR3 with reference TRBV7-9 and TRBJ1-1 gives the whole variable domain DTGVSQNPRHKITKRGQNVTFRCDPISEHNRLYWYRQTLGQGPEFLTYFQNEAQLEKSRLLSDRFSAERPKGSFSTLEIQRTEQGDSAMYLCASSLATGAKGTEAFFGQGTRLTVV.

This clonotype was seen at least ten times. The rearrangement links TRBV21-1 to TRBJ2-7; no DNA check was done on the table's D call, TRBD2. TRBV21-1 is classified as a pseudogene. This CDR3 is 21 amino acids long. CDR3 nucleotide sequence: TGTGCCAGCACCGAAGGACAGATGGGCTCTACCGTGGCACCTAGATACTACGAGCAGTACTTC. Translated: CASTEGQMGSTVAPRYYEQYF.

This clonotype was counted many times. The chain couples TRBV12-3 or TRBV12-4 to TRBJ2-4; 7 nucleotides align to TRBD1. After removal of 6 bases from V and 1 base from J, the junction contained 6 bases not matched to a gene. The CDR3 runs 15 residues. CDR3 region: CASSLIQGAKNIQYF. DNA for the CDR3: TGTGCCAGCAGCCTCATACAGGGGGCCAAAAACATTCAGTACTTC.

This clonotype was seen only a few times. This chain connects TRBV4-3 to TRBJ1-6; D perhaps matches TRBD1 (5 bases). V was shortened by 0 bases and J by 7 bases, with 13 bases between the two germline ends. The CDR3 has 16 amino acids. The V gene's germline CDR1 is LGHNA and CDR2 YSLEER. Written as DNA, the CDR3 is TGCGCCAGCAGCCAAGATGTCGCAGGGAACAATTCACCCCTCCACTTT. Translated, it gives CASSQDVAGNNSPLHF.

Within the sample, this clonotype is medium-sized. The V call is TRBV28, the J call TRBJ2-5; maybe TRBD1 (7 bases). Trimming stripped 6 bases from V and 2 bases from J, with 16 bases between. Germline CDR1 and CDR2: MDHEN and SYDVKM. CDR3 size: 15 residues. CDR3 nucleotide sequence: TGTGCCAGCAGCTCACAGGGGAGGCCACAAGAGACCCAGTACTTC. It encodes CASSSQGRPQETQYF.

This clonotype showed up many times. The gene calls are TRBV7-8 and TRBJ2-7; D perhaps matches TRBD1 (7 bases). This CDR3 comprises 16 residues. Germline V gene sequence: CDR1 SGHVS, CDR2 FQNEAQ. V was clipped by 2 bases and J by 7 bases, with 21 bases between them. CDR3 sequence: CASSLRGATGTWEQYF. DNA of the CDR3: TGTGCCAGCAGCTTAAGGGGGGCGACAGGGACCTGGGAGCAGTACTTC.

This clonotype was recorded many times. This sequence joins TRBV7-3 and TRBJ2-2; D gene unclear. CDR1 and CDR2 (germline): SGHTA, FQGTGA. Trimming removed 4 bases at V and 3 bases at J, with 15 bases between. The CDR3 length is 16 residues. The CDR3, as DNA: TGTGCCAGCAGCTCGAAGCCCACCACGGACACCGGGGAGCTGTTTTTT. Protein product: CASSSKPTTDTGELFF.

This clonotype occurred many times. The chain carries TRBV12-3 or TRBV12-4 and TRBJ2-3; D is undetermined. The CDR3 is made up of 11 amino acids. Trimming removed 1 base at V and 5 bases at J, with 1 base between. The CDR3 DNA follows: TGTGCCAGCAGTTTAGGAGATACGCAGTATTTT. Protein sequence: CASSLGDTQYF.

This clonotype is medium-sized by share. This rearrangement joins TRBV28 to TRBJ2-6; D call uncertain. Germline values: CDR1 MDHEN, CDR2 SYDVKM. This CDR3 contains 13 residues. Trimming stripped 6 bases from V and 1 base from J, with 4 bases between. Written as DNA, the CDR3 is TGTGCCAGCAGGCAATCTGGGGCCAACGTCCTGACTTTC. This translates into CASRQSGANVLTF. Using reference TRBV28 and TRBJ2-6 for the parts outside the CDR3, the full variable domain is DVKVTQSSRYLVKRTGEKVFLECVQDMDHENMFWYRQDPGLGLRLIYFSYDVKMKEKGDIPEGYSVSREKKERFSLILESASTNQTSMYLCASRQSGANVLTFGAGSRLTVL.

This clonotype is medium-sized (0.01 to 0.1%) by share. CDR3 amino acids: CASSSTGRDTQYF. CDR3 bases: TGTGCCAGCAGTTCCACGGGCCGAGATACGCAGTATTTT. The J gene is TRBJ2-3, the V gene TRBV28; D gene ambiguous. This CDR3 region has 13 residues. V lost 4 bases and J 5 bases, leaving 10 bases between the germline ends. Germline V gene sequence: CDR1 MDHEN, CDR2 SYDVKM.

This clonotype was counted at least ten times. The chain combines TRBV5-1 with TRBJ1-3; possibly TRBD1 for D (5 bases). The V end lost 0 bases, the J end lost 0 bases, and 13 bases lay between the germline ends. Germline lookup yields CDR1 SGHRS and CDR2 YFSETQ. The CDR3 spans 17 residues. Here the CDR3 reads CASSLGTGASSGNTIYF. The CDR3 DNA is TGCGCCAGCAGCTTGGGAACAGGAGCGAGCTCTGGAAACACCATATATTTT.

In this sample, this clonotype turned up a few times. The chain employs TRBV23-1 and TRBJ2-3; no clear D gene. TRBV23-1 carries the ORF label, with uncertain function. The length of the CDR3 is 17 residues. V was pared by 4 bases and J by 2 bases, with 19 bases between. CDR3 bases: TGCGCCAGCAGTCTTCTCTTCGCCCTACAGTCCACAGATACGCAGTATTTT. It specifies CASSLLFALQSTDTQYF.

This clonotype has only a few counts. This sequence joins TRBV28 and TRBJ2-7; 12 bases agree with TRBD2. Germline CDR1 reads MDHEN; CDR2 reads SYDVKM. The V segment lost 6 bases and the J segment 3 bases; nucleotides outside the gene matches: 6. The CDR3 covers 15 residues. The chain's CDR3 is CASRVTSGRNYEQYF. CDR3 nucleotides: TGTGCCAGCAGAGTAACTAGCGGGAGGAACTACGAGCAGTACTTC.